Listed below are T cell receptor beta chains from one sample, sequenced in a study of blood T cell repertoires in COVID-19. Measured with immunoSEQ multiplex PCR; TCRdb has only the in-frame clones, and not every one. Of about 180,000 clones detected, around nine tenths appear once; the ten largest clones hold about 12%. Sequences were obtained from peripheral blood. Source of these receptors: an older woman with COVID-19, enrolled during active disease. The CDR3 runs from the conserved cysteine through the conserved F or W. The D gene is left open where the match is weak. The size entry is marked missing in some rows and otherwise reads once, few, many or a size class.

clone size: few; J gene: TRBJ1-3; D gene: .; V gene: TRBV2; CDR3 protein: CASSSTGSGNTIYF; CDR3 DNA: TGTGCCAGCAGTTCCACAGGGTCTGGAAACACCATATATTTT
clone size: .; J gene: TRBJ2-7; D gene: .; V gene: TRBV2; CDR3 protein: CASSPLNYEQYF; CDR3 DNA: TGTGCCAGCAGTCCACTAAACTACGAGCAGTACTTC
clone size: .; J gene: TRBJ2-2; D gene: TRBD2; V gene: TRBV5-1; CDR3 protein: CASLAGTSGANTGELFF; CDR3 DNA: TGCGCCAGCCTGGCTGGGACTAGCGGGGCGAACACCGGGGAGCTGTTTTTT
clone size: .; J gene: TRBJ2-5; D gene: TRBD1; V gene: TRBV6-1; CDR3 protein: CASSDALATGGETQYF; CDR3 DNA: TGTGCCAGCAGTGATGCCCTCGCTACAGGGGGAGAGACCCAGTACTTC
clone size: .; J gene: TRBJ2-5; D gene: TRBD2; V gene: TRBV9; CDR3 protein: CASSPRGTSNQETQYF; CDR3 DNA: TGTGCCAGCAGCCCACGAGGGACTAGCAACCAGGAGACCCAGTACTTC
clone size: .; J gene: TRBJ2-1; D gene: .; V gene: TRBV7-2; CDR3 protein: CASSLSGGTYNEQFF; CDR3 DNA: TGTGCCAGCAGCTTATCGGGCGGGACTTACAATGAGCAGTTCTTC
clone size: few; J gene: TRBJ1-2; D gene: .; V gene: TRBV28; CDR3 protein: CASSLGGADSYGYTF; CDR3 DNA: TGTGCCAGCAGTCTCGGAGGGGCCGACTCCTATGGCTACACCTTC
clone size: .; J gene: TRBJ1-2; D gene: TRBD1; V gene: TRBV6-5; CDR3 protein: CASSYSLTGGYGYTF; CDR3 DNA: TGTGCCAGCAGTTACTCATTAACAGGGGGCTATGGCTACACCTTC
clone size: .; J gene: TRBJ1-1; D gene: .; V gene: TRBV5-8; CDR3 protein: CASSGGQSYTEAFF; CDR3 DNA: TGTGCCAGCAGCGGTGGACAGAGTTACACTGAAGCTTTCTTT
clone size: few; J gene: TRBJ2-3; D gene: .; V gene: TRBV3-1/TRBV3-2; CDR3 protein: CASSPGAKGNTQYF; CDR3 DNA: TGTGCCAGCAGCCCTGGCGCGAAGGGGAATACGCAGTATTTT
clone size: .; J gene: TRBJ2-5; D gene: .; V gene: TRBV3-1/TRBV3-2; CDR3 protein: CASSQVHTQETQYF; CDR3 DNA: TGTGCCAGCAGCCAAGTACACACCCAAGAGACCCAGTACTTC
clone size: .; J gene: TRBJ2-1; D gene: TRBD1; V gene: TRBV2; CDR3 protein: CASTPSWGQSSEQFF; CDR3 DNA: TGTGCCAGCACTCCAAGTTGGGGACAGTCGAGTGAGCAGTTCTTC
clone size: .; J gene: TRBJ2-1; D gene: .; V gene: TRBV6-5; CDR3 protein: CASSPDRYEQFF; CDR3 DNA: TGTGCCAGCAGCCCCGACAGGTACGAGCAGTTCTTC
clone size: .; J gene: TRBJ2-5; D gene: TRBD2; V gene: TRBV18; CDR3 protein: CASSPRLATQETQYF; CDR3 DNA: TGTGCCAGCTCACCGAGACTAGCGACACAAGAGACCCAGTACTTC
clone size: .; J gene: TRBJ2-7; D gene: .; V gene: TRBV29-1; CDR3 protein: CSVGGQTLGQYF; CDR3 DNA: TGCAGCGTTGGGGGGCAGACCTTGGGGCAGTACTTC
clone size: .; J gene: TRBJ2-3; D gene: TRBD1; V gene: TRBV25-1; CDR3 protein: CASGDRVLDTQYF; CDR3 DNA: TGTGCCAGCGGAGACAGGGTTCTAGATACGCAGTATTTT
clone size: .; J gene: TRBJ2-5; D gene: .; V gene: TRBV24-1; CDR3 protein: CATSDFQGLGETQYF; CDR3 DNA: TGTGCCACCAGTGATTTTCAGGGTTTAGGAGAGACCCAGTACTTC
clone size: .; J gene: TRBJ1-4; D gene: TRBD1; V gene: TRBV30; CDR3 protein: CAWTRGGQGGEKLFF; CDR3 DNA: TGTGCCTGGACACGAGGGGGACAGGGTGGTGAAAAACTGTTTTTT
clone size: .; J gene: TRBJ1-5; D gene: .; V gene: TRBV10-1; CDR3 protein: CASRSPGYSNQPQHF; CDR3 DNA: TGCGCCAGCAGATCCCCAGGTTATAGCAATCAGCCCCAGCATTTT
clone size: .; J gene: TRBJ1-2; D gene: .; V gene: TRBV7-9; CDR3 protein: CASSLEQGVGYTF; CDR3 DNA: TGTGCCAGCAGCTTAGAACAGGGAGTGGGCTACACCTTC
clone size: .; J gene: TRBJ1-2; D gene: TRBD1; V gene: TRBV2; CDR3 protein: CASSAQGDGYTF; CDR3 DNA: TGTGCCAGCAGTGCCCAGGGGGATGGCTACACCTTC
clone size: .; J gene: TRBJ2-2; D gene: .; V gene: TRBV3-1/TRBV3-2; CDR3 protein: CASRETTSPTGELFF; CDR3 DNA: TGTGCCAGCAGGGAGACGACTAGTCCCACCGGGGAGCTGTTTTTT
clone size: .; J gene: TRBJ2-1; D gene: TRBD1; V gene: TRBV5-8; CDR3 protein: CASRWDRFSYNEQFF; CDR3 DNA: TGTGCCAGCAGATGGGACAGGTTCTCCTACAATGAGCAGTTCTTC
clone size: once; J gene: TRBJ1-5; D gene: .; V gene: TRBV6-2/TRBV6-3; CDR3 protein: CASSRRGAGDQPQHF; CDR3 DNA: TGTGCCAGCAGCCGCCGGGGTGCAGGGGATCAGCCCCAGCATTTT
clone size: once; J gene: TRBJ2-5; D gene: .; V gene: TRBV29-1; CDR3 protein: CSGQGGEETQYF; CDR3 DNA: TGCAGCGGACAGGGCGGGGAGGAGACCCAGTACTTC
clone size: .; J gene: TRBJ2-7; D gene: .; V gene: TRBV7-8; CDR3 protein: CASSPVGALSDYEQYF; CDR3 DNA: TGTGCCAGCAGCCCCGTAGGAGCGCTTAGCGACTACGAGCAGTACTTC
clone size: .; J gene: TRBJ2-7; D gene: TRBD2; V gene: TRBV5-4; CDR3 protein: CASSSGREASPYEQYF; CDR3 DNA: TGTGCCAGCAGCTCTGGGCGGGAGGCCTCGCCCTACGAGCAGTACTTC
clone size: .; J gene: TRBJ2-7; D gene: .; V gene: TRBV6-5; CDR3 protein: CASSYSRDSSYEQYF; CDR3 DNA: TGTGCCAGCAGTTACTCGCGGGACAGCTCCTACGAGCAGTACTTC
clone size: .; J gene: TRBJ1-2; D gene: .; V gene: TRBV4-2; CDR3 protein: CASSQDLGFQEGIKGYTF; CDR3 DNA: TGTGCCAGCAGCCAAGATCTGGGGTTTCAGGAGGGTATTAAGGGCTACACCTTC